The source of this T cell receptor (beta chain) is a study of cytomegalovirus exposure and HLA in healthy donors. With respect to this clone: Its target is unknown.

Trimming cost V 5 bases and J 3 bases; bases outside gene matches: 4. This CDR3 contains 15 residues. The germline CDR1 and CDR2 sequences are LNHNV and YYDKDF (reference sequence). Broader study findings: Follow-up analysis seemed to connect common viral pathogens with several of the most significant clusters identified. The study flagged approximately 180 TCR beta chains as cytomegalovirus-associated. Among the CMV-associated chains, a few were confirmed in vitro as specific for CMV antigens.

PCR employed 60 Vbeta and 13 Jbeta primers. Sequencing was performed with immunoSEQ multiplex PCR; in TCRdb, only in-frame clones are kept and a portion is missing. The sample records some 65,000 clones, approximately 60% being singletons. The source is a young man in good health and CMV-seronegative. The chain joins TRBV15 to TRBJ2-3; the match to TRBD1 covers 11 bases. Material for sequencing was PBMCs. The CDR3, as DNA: TGTGCCACCAGCGGCCGGGACAGGGGGACAGATACGCAGTATTTT. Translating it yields CATSGRDRGTDTQYF.